Each of the 10 T cell receptor beta chains below was sequenced from the same sample in a study of T cells after yellow fever vaccination. TCRdb analysed the 5' RACE reads with MiXCR anew, one entry per CDR3 protein. The sample carries about 350,000 distinct CDR3 sequences, 7% to 9% recorded once. Here the sequenced sample was PBMCs, taken more than 35 days after the first yellow fever vaccination. The source of these receptors is a man aged 18 to 30 who received the YFV17D yellow fever vaccine.

This rearrangement joins TRBV18 to TRBJ1-1, with D perhaps matching TRBD1 (6 bases). Per the germline V gene, CDR1 is KGHSH and CDR2 is LQKENI. The CDR3 runs to 15 residues. With 1 base removed from V and 4 bases from J, the gap between germline ends came to 13 bases. DNA for the CDR3: TGTGCCAGCTCACCACGACAGGTGGGGGGCACTGAAGCTTTCTTT. The encoded protein is CASSPRQVGGTEAFF.

This clonotype was recorded many times. V is TRBV15 and J is TRBJ1-3; the D is unclear. This CDR3 is built from 15 residues. Germline lookup yields CDR1 LNHNV and CDR2 YYDKDF (reference sequence). V gave up 1 base and J gave up 4 bases, with 11 bases separating them. The chain's CDR3 is CATSRVFGEGNTIYF. In DNA, the CDR3 is TGTGCCACCAGCAGAGTTTTCGGGGAAGGAAACACCATATATTTT. The full variable domain, in which reference TRBV15 and TRBJ1-3 provide the parts outside the CDR3, is DAMVIQNPRYQVTQFGKPVTLSCSQTLNHNVMYWYQQKSSQAPKLLFHYYDKDFNNEADTPDNFQSRRPNTSFCFLDIRSPGLGDTAMYLCATSRVFGEGNTIYFGEGSWLTVV.

This clonotype has ten or more counts. The rearrangement joins TRBV18 to TRBJ2-1; 7 positions agree with TRBD2. CDR3 length: 12 amino acids. The ends lost 3 bases at V and 11 bases at J; junction bases unmatched: 4. CDR1 and CDR2 (germline): KGHSH, LQKENI. The CDR3 here is CASSPQGGQQFF. As DNA, the CDR3 is TGTGCCAGCTCACCGCAGGGAGGGCAGCAGTTCTTC.

This clonotype was recorded at least ten times. The chain uses TRBV7-2 and TRBJ1-5; D is uncertain. V gave up 1 base and J gave up 9 bases, with 7 bases separating them. Germline V gene sequence: CDR1 SGHTA, CDR2 FQGNSA. The length of the CDR3 is 12 residues. The CDR3 nucleotides read TGTGCCAGCAGCTTAGGAGGTCGGCCCCAGCATTTT. This translates into CASSLGGRPQHF.

This clonotype appeared a few times. The gene calls are TRBV7-2 and TRBJ1-4; the match to TRBD1 covers 11 bases. This CDR3 spans 16 amino acids. V was clipped by 5 bases and J by 2 bases; unmatched bases: 4. CDR1 is SGHTA, CDR2 FQGNSA, per germline. The CDR3 DNA reads TGTGCCAGCAGCCGGACAGGGGGCTGGACTAATGAAAAACTGTTTTTT. Its protein product is CASSRTGGWTNEKLFF. Using reference TRBV7-2 and TRBJ1-4 for the parts outside the CDR3, the full variable domain is GAGVSQSPSNKVTEKGKDVELRCDPISGHTALYWYRQSLGQGLEFLIYFQGNSAPDKSGLPSDRFSAERTGGSVSTLTIQRTQQEDSAVYLCASSRTGGWTNEKLFFGSGTQLSVL.

The chain recombines TRBV6-2 or TRBV6-3 with TRBJ2-7, with D maybe TRBD1 (5 bases). V dropped 4 bases and J dropped 4 bases, with 11 bases sitting between them. CDR3 length equals 13 residues. CDR1 is MNHEY and CDR2 is SVGEGT in the germline V gene. The CDR3 sequence: CASSLPGLYEQYF. CDR3 bases: TGTGCCAGCAGTTTGCCAGGGCTTTACGAGCAGTACTTC.

The gene calls are TRBV5-1 and TRBJ1-2; TRBD1 agrees at 7 bases. V shed 2 bases, J shed 4 bases, and the junction held 14 bases outside the gene matches. There are 17 residues in the CDR3. Germline V gene sequence: CDR1 SGHRS, CDR2 YFSETQ. CDR3 protein: CASSLKGGGNNLYGYTF. The CDR3 DNA reads as TGCGCCAGCAGCTTAAAAGGGGGCGGAAATAACCTCTATGGCTACACCTTC.

This clonotype was seen more than once but under ten times. At one end, the junction sequence differs from germline, possibly due to a read error. V is TRBV7-7 and J is TRBJ2-3; 9 bases fit TRBD1. CDR1 is SSHAT and CDR2 is FNYEAQ in the germline V gene (reference sequence). The CDR3 contains 14 residues. The DNA for the CDR3 is TGTGCTAGCAGCCACAGGGGGCACCAAGATACGCAGTATTTT. Its protein is CASSHRGHQDTQYF.

This clonotype has just a few counts. The chain employs TRBV11-2 and TRBJ2-7, with 10 bases fitting TRBD2. Germline CDR1 is SGHAT and CDR2 is FQNNGV. V trimming: 5 bases; J trimming: 0 bases; junction bases outside the gene matches: 4. The CDR3 is 15 amino acids. The CDR3 loop is CASSRTSGYSYEQYV. The CDR3 nucleotides read TGTGCCAGCAGCCGGACTAGCGGATACTCCTACGAGCAGTACGTC.

The chain uses TRBV4-1 and TRBJ1-6; TRBD1 aligns across 7 bases. V trimming: 2 bases; J trimming: 7 bases; junction bases outside the gene matches: 11. CDR1 is MGHRA and CDR2 is YSYEKL in the germline V gene. The CDR3 is 17 residues long. The CDR3 is CASSQRPPRGGNSPLHF. CDR3 bases: TGCGCCAGCAGCCAACGACCCCCGAGAGGGGGCAATTCACCCCTCCACTTT.